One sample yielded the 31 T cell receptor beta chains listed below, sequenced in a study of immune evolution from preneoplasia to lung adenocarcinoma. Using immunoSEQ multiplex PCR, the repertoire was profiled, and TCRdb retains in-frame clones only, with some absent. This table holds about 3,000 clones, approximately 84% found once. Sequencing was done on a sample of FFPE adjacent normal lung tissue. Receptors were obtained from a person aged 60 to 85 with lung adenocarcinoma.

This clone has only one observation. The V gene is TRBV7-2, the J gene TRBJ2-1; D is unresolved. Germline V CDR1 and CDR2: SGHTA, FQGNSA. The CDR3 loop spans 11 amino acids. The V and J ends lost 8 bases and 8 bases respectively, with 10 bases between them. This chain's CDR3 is CASSLIDEQFF. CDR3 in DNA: TGTGCCAGCTCCTTGATTGATGAGCAGTTCTTC.

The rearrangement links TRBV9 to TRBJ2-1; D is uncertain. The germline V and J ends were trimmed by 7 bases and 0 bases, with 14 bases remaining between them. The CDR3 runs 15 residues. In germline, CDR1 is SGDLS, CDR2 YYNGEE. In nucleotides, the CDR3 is TGTGCCAGCGGGCTGGGCCCGAGCTCCTACAATGAGCAGTTCTTC. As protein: CASGLGPSSYNEQFF.

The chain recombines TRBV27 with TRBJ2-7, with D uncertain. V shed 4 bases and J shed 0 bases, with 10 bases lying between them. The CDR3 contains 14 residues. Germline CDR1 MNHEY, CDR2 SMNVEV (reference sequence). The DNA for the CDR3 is TGTGCCAGCAGTTGGCAAAGAAACTCCTACGAGCAGTACTTC. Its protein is CASSWQRNSYEQYF.

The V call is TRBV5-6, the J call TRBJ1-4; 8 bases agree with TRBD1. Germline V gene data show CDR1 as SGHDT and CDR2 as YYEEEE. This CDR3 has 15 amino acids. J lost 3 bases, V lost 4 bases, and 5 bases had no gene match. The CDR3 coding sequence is TGTGCCAGCAGCCTCCTGACAGGGGCTAATGAAAAACTGTTTTTT. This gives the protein CASSLLTGANEKLFF.

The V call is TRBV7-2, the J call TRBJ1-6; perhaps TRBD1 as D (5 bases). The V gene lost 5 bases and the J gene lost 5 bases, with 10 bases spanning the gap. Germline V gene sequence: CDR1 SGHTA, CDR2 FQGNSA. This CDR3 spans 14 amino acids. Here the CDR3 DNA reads TGTGCCAGCAGCCGCAGGGCCGATAATTCACCCCTCCACTTT. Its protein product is CASSRRADNSPLHF.

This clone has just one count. The CDR3 DNA is TGTGCTAGTGGTTTGGTAGGGGAGTCTGCTTTCTTT. It specifies CASGLVGESAFF. This sequence joins TRBV12-5 and TRBJ1-1, with D maybe TRBD1 (5 bases). The CDR3 has 12 residues. Trimming cost V 0 bases and J 11 bases, with 10 bases left between them. Germline CDR1 and CDR2: LGHNT and FRNRAP.

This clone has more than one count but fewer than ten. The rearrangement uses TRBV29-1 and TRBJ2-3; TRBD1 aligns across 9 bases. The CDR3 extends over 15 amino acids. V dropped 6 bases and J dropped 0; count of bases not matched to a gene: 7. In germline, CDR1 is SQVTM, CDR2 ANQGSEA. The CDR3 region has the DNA TGCAGCGTCGCGACAGGGGGTGCTAGCACAGATACGCAGTATTTT. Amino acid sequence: CSVATGGASTDTQYF.

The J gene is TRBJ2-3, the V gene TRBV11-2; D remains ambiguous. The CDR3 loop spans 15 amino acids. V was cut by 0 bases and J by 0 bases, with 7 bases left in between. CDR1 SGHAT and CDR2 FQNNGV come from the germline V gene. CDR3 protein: CASSLESYSTDTQYF. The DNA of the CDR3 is TGTGCCAGCAGCTTAGAGAGCTATAGCACAGATACGCAGTATTTT.

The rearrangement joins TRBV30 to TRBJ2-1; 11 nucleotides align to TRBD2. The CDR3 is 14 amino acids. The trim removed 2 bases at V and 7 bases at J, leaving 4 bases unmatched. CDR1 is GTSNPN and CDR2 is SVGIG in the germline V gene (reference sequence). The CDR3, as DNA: TGTGCCTGGAGTACTAGCGGGGGTAGGAATGAGCAGTTCTTC. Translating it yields CAWSTSGGRNEQFF.

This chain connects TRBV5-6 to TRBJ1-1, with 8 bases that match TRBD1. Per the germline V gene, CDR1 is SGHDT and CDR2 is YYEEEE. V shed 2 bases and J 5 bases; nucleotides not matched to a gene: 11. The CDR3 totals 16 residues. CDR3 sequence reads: CASSFVQGALGTEAFF. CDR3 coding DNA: TGTGCCAGCAGCTTCGTCCAGGGGGCCCTTGGAACTGAAGCTTTCTTT.

The CDR3 sequence: CASSEEEGFVEQYF. CDR3 DNA: TGTGCCAGCAGTGAAGAAGAAGGGTTTGTGGAGCAGTACTTC. This chain connects TRBV2 to TRBJ2-7; D remains unclear. This CDR3 has 14 residues. The germline V and J ends were trimmed by 1 base and 7 bases, with 14 bases remaining between them. Germline V lookup: CDR1 SNHLY, CDR2 FYNNEI. Drawing the rest from reference TRBV2 and TRBJ2-7, the complete variable domain is EPEVTQTPSHQVTQMGQEVILRCVPISNHLYFYWYRQILGQKVEFLVSFYNNEISEKSEIFDDQFSVERPDGSNFTLKIRSTKLEDSAMYFCASSEEEGFVEQYFGPGTRLTVT.

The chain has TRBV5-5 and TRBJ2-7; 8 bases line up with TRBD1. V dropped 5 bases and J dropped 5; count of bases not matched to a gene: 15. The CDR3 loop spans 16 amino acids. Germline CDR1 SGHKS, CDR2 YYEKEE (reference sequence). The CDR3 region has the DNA TGTGCCAGCAGGGTACAGGTGGGGACAGGCACCAACGAGCAGTACTTC. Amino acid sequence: CASRVQVGTGTNEQYF.

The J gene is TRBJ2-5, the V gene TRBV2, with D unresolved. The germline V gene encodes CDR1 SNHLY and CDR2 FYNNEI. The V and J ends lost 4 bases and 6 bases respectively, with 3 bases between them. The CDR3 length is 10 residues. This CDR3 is CASSGKTQYF. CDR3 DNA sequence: TGTGCCAGCAGTGGGAAGACCCAGTACTTC.

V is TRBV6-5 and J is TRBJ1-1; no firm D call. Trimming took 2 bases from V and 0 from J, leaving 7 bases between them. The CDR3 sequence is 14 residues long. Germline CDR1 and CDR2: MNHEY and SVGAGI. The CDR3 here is CASSYGGVNTEAFF. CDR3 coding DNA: TGTGCCAGCAGTTACGGCGGGGTGAACACTGAAGCTTTCTTT.

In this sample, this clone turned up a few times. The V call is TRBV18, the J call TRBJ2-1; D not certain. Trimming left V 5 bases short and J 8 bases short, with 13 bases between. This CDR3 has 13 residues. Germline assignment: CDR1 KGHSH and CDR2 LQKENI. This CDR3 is CASSSPTVDEQFF. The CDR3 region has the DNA TGTGCCAGCTCATCGCCGACTGTCGATGAGCAGTTCTTC.

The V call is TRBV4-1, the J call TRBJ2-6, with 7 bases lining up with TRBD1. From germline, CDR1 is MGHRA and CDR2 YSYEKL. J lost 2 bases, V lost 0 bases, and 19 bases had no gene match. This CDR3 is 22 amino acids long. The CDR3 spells CASSQDRQGPGSSPAGANVLTF. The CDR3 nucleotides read TGCGCCAGCAGCCAAGATCGACAGGGCCCTGGTAGCAGTCCAGCTGGGGCCAACGTCCTGACTTTC.

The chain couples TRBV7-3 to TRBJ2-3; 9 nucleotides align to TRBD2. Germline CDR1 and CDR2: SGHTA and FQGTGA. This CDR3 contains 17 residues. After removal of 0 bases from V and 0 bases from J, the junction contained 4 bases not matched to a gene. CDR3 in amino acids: CASSLTPSGVSTDTQYF. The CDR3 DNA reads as TGTGCCAGCAGCTTAACCCCTAGCGGGGTCAGCACAGATACGCAGTATTTT.

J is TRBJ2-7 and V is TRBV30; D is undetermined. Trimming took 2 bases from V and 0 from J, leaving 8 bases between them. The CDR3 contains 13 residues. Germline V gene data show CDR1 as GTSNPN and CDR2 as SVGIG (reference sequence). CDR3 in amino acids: CAWSSGGSYEQYF. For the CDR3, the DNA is TGTGCCTGGAGTTCCGGCGGCTCCTACGAGCAGTACTTC.

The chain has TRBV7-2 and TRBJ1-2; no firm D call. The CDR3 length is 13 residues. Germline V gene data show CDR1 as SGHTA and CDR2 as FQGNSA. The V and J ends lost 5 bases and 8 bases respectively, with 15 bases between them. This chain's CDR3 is CASSRTPGGGYTF. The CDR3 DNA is TGTGCCAGCAGCCGGACTCCAGGCGGCGGCTACACCTTC.

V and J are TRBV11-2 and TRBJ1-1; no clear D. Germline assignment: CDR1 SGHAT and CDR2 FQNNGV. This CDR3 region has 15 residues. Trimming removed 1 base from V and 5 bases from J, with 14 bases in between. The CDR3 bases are TGTGCCAGCAGCTTAGCAGGATCGAGCCGGACTGAAGCTTTCTTT. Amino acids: CASSLAGSSRTEAFF.

As DNA, the CDR3 is TGTGCCAGCAGCCGACAGGGCATCTACGAGCAGTACTTC. Translated: CASSRQGIYEQYF. The chain uses TRBV2 and TRBJ2-7; 7 positions agree with TRBD1. The germline V gene has CDR1 SNHLY and CDR2 FYNNEI. V lost 6 bases to trimming and J lost 3 bases; unmatched junction nucleotides: 5. The CDR3 consists of 13 residues.

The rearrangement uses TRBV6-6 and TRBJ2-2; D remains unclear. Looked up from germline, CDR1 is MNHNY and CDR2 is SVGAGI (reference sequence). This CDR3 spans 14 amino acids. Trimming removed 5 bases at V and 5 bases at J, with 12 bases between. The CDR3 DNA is TGTGCCAGCAGTCCCGGCCGGGCAACCGGGGAGCTGTTTTTT. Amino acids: CASSPGRATGELFF.

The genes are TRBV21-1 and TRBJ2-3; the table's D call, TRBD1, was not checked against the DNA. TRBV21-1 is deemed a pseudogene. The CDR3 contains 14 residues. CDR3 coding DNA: TGTGCCAGCAGCAAACAGGGGCGACCAGATACGCAGTATTTT. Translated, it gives CASSKQGRPDTQYF.

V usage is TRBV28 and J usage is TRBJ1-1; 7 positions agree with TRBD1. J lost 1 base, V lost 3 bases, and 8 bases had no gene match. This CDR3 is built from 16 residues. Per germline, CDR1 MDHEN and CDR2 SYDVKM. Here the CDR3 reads CASSFPAGTANTEAFF. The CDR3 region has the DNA TGTGCCAGCAGTTTCCCAGCCGGGACAGCGAACACTGAAGCTTTCTTT. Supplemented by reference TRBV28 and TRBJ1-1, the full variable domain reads DVKVTQSSRYLVKRTGEKVFLECVQDMDHENMFWYRQDPGLGLRLIYFSYDVKMKEKGDIPEGYSVSREKKERFSLILESASTNQTSMYLCASSFPAGTANTEAFFGQGTRLTVV.

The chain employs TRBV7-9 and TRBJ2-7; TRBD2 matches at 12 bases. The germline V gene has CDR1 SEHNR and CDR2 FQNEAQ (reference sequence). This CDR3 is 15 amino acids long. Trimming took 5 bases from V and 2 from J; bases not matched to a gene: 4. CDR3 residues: CASSRTSGETYEQYF. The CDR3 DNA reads TGTGCCAGCAGCCGGACTAGCGGGGAGACCTACGAGCAGTACTTC.

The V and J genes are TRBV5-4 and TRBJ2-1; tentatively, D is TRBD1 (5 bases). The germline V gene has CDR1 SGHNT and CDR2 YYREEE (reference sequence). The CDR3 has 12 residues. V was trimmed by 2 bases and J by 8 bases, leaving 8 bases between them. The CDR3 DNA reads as TGTGCCAGCAGCTTAAGGGGTTATGAGCAGTTCTTC. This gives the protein CASSLRGYEQFF.

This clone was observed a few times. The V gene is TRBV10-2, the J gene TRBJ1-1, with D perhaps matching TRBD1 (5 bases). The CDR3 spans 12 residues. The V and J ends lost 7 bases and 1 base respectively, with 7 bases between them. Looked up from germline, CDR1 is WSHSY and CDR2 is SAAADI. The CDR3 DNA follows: TGCGCCAGCACAACAGGGAACACTGAAGCTTTCTTT. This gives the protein CASTTGNTEAFF.

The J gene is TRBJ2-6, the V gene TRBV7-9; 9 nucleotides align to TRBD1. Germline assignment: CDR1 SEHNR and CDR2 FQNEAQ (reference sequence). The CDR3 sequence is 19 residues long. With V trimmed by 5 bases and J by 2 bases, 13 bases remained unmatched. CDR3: CASSGRVQGALAGANVLTF. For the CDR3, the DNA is TGTGCCAGCAGCGGAAGGGTACAGGGGGCGCTGGCTGGGGCCAACGTCCTGACTTTC.

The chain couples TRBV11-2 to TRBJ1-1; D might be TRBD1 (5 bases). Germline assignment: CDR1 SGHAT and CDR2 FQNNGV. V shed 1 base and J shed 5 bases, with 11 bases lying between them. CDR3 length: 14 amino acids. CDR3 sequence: CASSLVVGATEAFF. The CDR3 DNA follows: TGTGCCAGCAGCTTAGTCGTAGGGGCGACTGAAGCTTTCTTT.

The CDR3 sequence: CSEVDGNTEAFF. DNA for the CDR3: TGCAGCGAGGTAGACGGCAACACTGAAGCTTTCTTT. The chain is built from TRBV29-1 and TRBJ1-1; unclear D gene. CDR1 and CDR2 (germline): SQVTM, ANQGSEA. Trimming stripped 7 bases from V and 2 bases from J, with 11 bases between. The CDR3 is 12 amino acids.

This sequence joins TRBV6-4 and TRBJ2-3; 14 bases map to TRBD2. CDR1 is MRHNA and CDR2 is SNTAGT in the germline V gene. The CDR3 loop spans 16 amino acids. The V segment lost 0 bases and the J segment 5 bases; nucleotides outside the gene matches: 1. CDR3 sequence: CASSDSGTSGGDTQYF. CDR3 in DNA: TGTGCCAGCAGTGACTCCGGGACTAGCGGGGGAGATACGCAGTATTTT.